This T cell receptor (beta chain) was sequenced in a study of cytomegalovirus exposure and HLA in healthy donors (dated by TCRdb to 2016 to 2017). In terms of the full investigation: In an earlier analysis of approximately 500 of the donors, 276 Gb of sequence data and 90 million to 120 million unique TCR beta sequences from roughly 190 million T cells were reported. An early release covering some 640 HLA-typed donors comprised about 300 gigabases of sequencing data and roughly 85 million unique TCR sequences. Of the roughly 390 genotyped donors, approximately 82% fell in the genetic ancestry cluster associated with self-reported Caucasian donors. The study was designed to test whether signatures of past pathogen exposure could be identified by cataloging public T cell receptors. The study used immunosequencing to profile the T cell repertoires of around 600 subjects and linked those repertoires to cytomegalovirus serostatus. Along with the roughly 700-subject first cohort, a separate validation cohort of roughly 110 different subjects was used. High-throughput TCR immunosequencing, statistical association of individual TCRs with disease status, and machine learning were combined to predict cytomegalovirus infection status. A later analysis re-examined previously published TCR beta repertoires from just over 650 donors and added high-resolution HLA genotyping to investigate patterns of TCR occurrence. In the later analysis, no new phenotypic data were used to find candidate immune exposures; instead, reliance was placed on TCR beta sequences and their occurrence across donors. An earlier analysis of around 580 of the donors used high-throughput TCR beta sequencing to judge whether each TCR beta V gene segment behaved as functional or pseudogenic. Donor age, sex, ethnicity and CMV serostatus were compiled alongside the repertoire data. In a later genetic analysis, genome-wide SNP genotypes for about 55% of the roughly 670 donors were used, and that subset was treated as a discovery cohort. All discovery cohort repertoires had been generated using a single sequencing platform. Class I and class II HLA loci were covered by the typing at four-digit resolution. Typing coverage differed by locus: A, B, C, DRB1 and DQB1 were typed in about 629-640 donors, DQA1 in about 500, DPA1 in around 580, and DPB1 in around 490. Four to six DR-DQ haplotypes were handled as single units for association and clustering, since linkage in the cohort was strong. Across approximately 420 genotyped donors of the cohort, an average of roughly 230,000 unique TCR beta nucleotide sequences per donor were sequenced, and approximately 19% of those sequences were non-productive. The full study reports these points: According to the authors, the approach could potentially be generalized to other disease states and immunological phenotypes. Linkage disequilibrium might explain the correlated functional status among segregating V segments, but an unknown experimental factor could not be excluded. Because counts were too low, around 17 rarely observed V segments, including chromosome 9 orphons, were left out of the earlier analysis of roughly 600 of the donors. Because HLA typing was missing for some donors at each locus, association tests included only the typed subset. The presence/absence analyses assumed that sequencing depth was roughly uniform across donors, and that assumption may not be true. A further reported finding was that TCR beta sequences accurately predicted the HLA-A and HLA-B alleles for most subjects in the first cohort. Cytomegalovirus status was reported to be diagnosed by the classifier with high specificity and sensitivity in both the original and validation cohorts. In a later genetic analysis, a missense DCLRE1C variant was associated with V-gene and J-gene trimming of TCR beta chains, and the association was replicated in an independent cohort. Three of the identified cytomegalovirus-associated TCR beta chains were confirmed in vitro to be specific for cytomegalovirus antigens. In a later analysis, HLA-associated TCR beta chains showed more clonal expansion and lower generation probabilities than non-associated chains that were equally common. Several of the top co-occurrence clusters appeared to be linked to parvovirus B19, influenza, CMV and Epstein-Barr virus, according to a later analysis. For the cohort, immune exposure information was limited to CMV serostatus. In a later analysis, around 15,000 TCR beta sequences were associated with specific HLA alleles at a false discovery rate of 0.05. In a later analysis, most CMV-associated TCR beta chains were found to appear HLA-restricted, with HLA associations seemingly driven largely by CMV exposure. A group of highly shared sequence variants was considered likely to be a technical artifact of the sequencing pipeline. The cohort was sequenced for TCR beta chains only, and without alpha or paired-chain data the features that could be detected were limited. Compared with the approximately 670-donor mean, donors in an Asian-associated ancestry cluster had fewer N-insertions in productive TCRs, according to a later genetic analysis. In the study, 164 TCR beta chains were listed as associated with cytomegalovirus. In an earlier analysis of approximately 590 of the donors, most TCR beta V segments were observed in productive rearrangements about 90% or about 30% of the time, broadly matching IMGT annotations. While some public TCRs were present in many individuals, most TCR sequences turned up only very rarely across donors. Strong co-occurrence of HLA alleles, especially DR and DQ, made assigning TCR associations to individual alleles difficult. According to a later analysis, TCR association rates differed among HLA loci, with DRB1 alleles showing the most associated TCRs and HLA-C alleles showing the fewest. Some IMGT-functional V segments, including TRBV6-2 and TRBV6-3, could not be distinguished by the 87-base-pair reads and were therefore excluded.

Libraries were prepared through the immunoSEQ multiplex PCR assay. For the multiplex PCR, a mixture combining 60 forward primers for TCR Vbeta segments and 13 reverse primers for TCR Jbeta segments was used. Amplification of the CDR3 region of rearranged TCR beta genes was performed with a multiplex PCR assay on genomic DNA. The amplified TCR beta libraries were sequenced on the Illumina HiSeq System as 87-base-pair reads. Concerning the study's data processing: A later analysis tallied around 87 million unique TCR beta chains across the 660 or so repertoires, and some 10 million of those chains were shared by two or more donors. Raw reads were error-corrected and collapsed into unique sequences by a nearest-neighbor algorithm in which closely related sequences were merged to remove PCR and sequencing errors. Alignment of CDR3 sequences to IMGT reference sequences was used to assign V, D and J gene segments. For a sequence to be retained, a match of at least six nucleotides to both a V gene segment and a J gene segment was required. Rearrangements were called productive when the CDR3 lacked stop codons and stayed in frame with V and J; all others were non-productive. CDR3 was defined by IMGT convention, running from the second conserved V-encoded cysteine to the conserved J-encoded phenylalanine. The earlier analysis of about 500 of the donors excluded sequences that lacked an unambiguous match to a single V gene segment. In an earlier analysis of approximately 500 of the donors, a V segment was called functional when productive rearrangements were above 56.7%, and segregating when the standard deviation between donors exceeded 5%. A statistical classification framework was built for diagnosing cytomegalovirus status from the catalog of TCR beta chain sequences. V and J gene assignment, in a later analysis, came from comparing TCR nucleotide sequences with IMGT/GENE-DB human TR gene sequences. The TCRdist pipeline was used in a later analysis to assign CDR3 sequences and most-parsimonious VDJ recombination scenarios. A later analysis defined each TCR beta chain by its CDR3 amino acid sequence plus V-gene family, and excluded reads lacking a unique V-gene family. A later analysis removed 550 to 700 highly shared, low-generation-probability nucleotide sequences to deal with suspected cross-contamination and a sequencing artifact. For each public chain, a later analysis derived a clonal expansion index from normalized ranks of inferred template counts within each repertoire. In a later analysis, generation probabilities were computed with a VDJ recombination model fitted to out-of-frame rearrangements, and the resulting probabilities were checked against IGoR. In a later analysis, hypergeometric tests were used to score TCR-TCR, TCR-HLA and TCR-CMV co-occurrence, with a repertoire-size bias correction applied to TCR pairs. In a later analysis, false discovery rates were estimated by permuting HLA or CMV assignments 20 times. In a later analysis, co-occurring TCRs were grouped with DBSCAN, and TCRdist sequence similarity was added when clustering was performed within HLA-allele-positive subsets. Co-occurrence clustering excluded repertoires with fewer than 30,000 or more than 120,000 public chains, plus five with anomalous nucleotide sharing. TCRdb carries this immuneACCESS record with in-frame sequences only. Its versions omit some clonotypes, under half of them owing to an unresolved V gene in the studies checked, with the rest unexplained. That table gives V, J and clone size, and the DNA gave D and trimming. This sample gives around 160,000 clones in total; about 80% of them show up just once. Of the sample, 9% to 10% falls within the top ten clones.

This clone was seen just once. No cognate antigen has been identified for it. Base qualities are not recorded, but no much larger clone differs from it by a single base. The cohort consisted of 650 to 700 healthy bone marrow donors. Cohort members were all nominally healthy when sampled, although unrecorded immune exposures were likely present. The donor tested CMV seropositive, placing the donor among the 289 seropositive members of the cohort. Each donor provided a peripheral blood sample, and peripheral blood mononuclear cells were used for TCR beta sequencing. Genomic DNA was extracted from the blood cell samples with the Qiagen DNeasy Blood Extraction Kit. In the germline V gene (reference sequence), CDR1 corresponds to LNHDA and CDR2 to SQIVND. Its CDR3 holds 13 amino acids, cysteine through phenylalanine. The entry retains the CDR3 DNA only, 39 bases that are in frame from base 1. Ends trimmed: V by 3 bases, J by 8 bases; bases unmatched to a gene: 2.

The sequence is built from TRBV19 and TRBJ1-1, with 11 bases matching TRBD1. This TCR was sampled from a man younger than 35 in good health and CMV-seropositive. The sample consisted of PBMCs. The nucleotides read TGTGCCAGTAGTATGGGACAGGGGGTCGAAGCTTTCTTT. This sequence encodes CASSMGQGVEAFF.